The clone carrying this T cell receptor beta chain was detected only a few times. The data are from a study of blood T cells in healthy people across ages. For the second PCR, which ran for roughly 6 to 12 cycles, a sample-barcoded 5' primer and a J-beta primer mix were used. With 12 random nucleotides, a template-switch adaptor tagged each individual cDNA molecule. One entry per CDR3 protein, called by TCRdb with MiXCR from the 5' RACE reads. The sample records roughly 800,000 distinct CDR3 sequences, 25% being singletons. The CDR3 contains 16 residues. Germline lookup yields CDR1 SGDLS and CDR2 YYNGEE. The ends lost 0 bases at V and 6 bases at J; junction bases unmatched: 9. The data were also submitted as part of a second study, on T cells of mothers and their children.

The receptor was derived from a boy aged 5-17 years in good health. The sequenced sample was blood. The chain couples TRBV9 to TRBJ2-7, with TRBD1 matching over 10 bases. CDR3 residues: CASSVDPGTGVGEQYF. The CDR3 coding sequence is TGTGCCAGCAGCGTAGATCCCGGGACAGGGGTTGGCGAGCAGTACTTC. Full variable domain (rest looked up from reference TRBV9 and TRBJ2-7): DSGVTQTPKHLITATGQRVTLRCSPRSGDLSVYWYQQSLDQGLQFLIQYYNGEERAKGNILERFSAQQFPDLHSELNLSSLELGDSALYFCASSVDPGTGVGEQYFGPGTRLTVT.